Listed below are T cell receptor beta chains from one sample, sequenced in a study of cytomegalovirus exposure and HLA in healthy donors. Assay: immunoSEQ multiplex PCR; the TCRdb copy retains only in-frame clones and omits some. The profile shows hundreds of thousands of clones, roughly 82% of them singletons. The sequenced sample consisted of PBMCs. All receptors derive from a man aged 40-49 years in good health and CMV-seropositive. Each CDR3 is given with its conserved first and last residue. Each record gives: V gene, J gene, CDR3 protein.

TRBV4-2	TRBJ2-6	CASSQGEGAGANVLTF
TRBV11-1	TRBJ2-1	CASEGLRGRNEQFF
TRBV5-1	TRBJ2-5	CASSPTSLGQETQYF
TRBV6-1	TRBJ1-5	CASSTDRGHQPQHF
TRBV11-2	TRBJ2-2	CASSLTGTTGELFF
TRBV30	TRBJ1-2	CAWCRGIPSDYGYTF
TRBV6-5	TRBJ2-2	CAARKGSGGELFF
TRBV6-1	TRBJ1-5	CASSDRGTGNQPQHF
TRBV27	TRBJ2-1	CASRSRDLYNEQFF
TRBV15	TRBJ1-2	CATSRGAVGYDYGYTF
TRBV28	TRBJ1-2	CASSLRAPTNYGYTF
TRBV5-4	TRBJ2-1	CASSLDQGKGEQFF
TRBV7-2	TRBJ2-3	CASSPRVGTDTQYF
TRBV21-1	TRBJ2-5	CASSNQTEDRYQETQYF
TRBV6-5	TRBJ2-7	CASRAPGQGLWEQYF
TRBV28	TRBJ2-5	CASSPYRGRETQYF
TRBV6-1	TRBJ1-1	CASTRTGRREAFF
TRBV2	TRBJ2-5	CASTQGAVRETQYF
TRBV6-5	TRBJ2-3	CASSYDTGYTDTQYF
TRBV10-2	TRBJ2-3	CATEGVDTQYF
TRBV5-1	TRBJ1-4	CASSSTGAIEKLFF
TRBV11-3	TRBJ2-1	CASSPVPGQSYNEQFF
TRBV4-1	TRBJ2-7	CASSQERGGGSYEQYF
TRBV10-3	TRBJ1-1	CAISRRNRGMDGEAFF
TRBV9	TRBJ2-7	CASSVATGLSYEQYF
TRBV10-3	TRBJ1-1	CAISDPGQANTEAFF
TRBV18	TRBJ2-5	CASSPGLAGDETQYF
TRBV9	TRBJ1-2	CVSSVDPRTGGRDGYGYTF
TRBV5-6	TRBJ1-2	CASSFISGSYGVGYTF
TRBV29-1	TRBJ2-1	CSVEGWEGFDEQFF
TRBV9	TRBJ2-7	CASTKGLDSYEQYF
TRBV7-8	TRBJ1-5	CASSRSRTGRQNQPQHF
TRBV5-1	TRBJ2-3	CASSLVMTGADTQYF
TRBV5-1	TRBJ1-1	CASSLTTNTEAFF
TRBV6-5	TRBJ1-5	CASSYSGPGLEPQHF
TRBV2	TRBJ2-7	CASSSNRGREQYF
TRBV5-1	TRBJ1-6	CASSLADSRNSPLHF
TRBV5-6	TRBJ1-1	CASSLVGGRYTEAFF
TRBV27	TRBJ1-5	CASSLFQGLNQPQHF
TRBV5-4	TRBJ2-1	CASSLTGNEQFF
TRBV10-3	TRBJ1-1	CAVALRAGAEAFF
TRBV7-9	TRBJ2-3	CASSSTSGYSTDTQYF
TRBV10-1	TRBJ2-1	CASSEGGSSYNEQFF
TRBV29-1	TRBJ1-2	CSVSDPRGPGDGYTF
TRBV7-6	TRBJ1-1	CASSLGVGNTEAFF
TRBV7-8	TRBJ2-7	CASSQVTSGTRYEQYF
TRBV7-3	TRBJ2-3	CASSRGLAVTDTQYF
TRBV5-1	TRBJ2-7	CASSLDRSGGPAYEQYF
TRBV4-2	TRBJ2-5	CASSQVSASTDQETQYF
TRBV25-1	TRBJ2-5	CASIGETQYF
TRBV5-1	TRBJ1-2	CASSLDRGSYGYTF
TRBV25-1	TRBJ2-1	CASSEGGTGGNEQFF
TRBV7-9	TRBJ1-1	CASSQDFRDTPNTEAFF